This T cell receptor (beta chain) was profiled in a study of cytomegalovirus exposure and HLA in healthy donors. Regarding the study as a whole: Information on immune exposure was restricted to one variable (CMV serostatus).

The study ran its PCR with 60 Vbeta and 13 Jbeta primers. Generated by immunoSEQ multiplex PCR, the TCRdb table keeps only in-frame clones and is missing some. The sample records some 130,000 clones, approximately 74% being singletons. Of note for this clone: The antigen is not known. The junction does not match germline at one end; this may be a read error.

The receptor's source is a male donor in good health and CMV-seronegative. Sequenced sample: PBMCs.

The CDR3 is CSSSRLAGVGQTQYF. CDR3 nucleotide sequence: TGTTCCAGCAGCCGACTAGCGGGAGTGGGACAGACCCAGTACTTC. The chain is built from TRBV7-9 and TRBJ2-5, with 12 nucleotides matching TRBD2. Germline V gene lookup returns CDR1 SEHNR and CDR2 FQNEAQ (reference sequence). This CDR3 comprises 15 residues.